This record looks at one T cell receptor beta chain sequence and its context. As yet, its antigen is unknown. The data are from a study of cytomegalovirus exposure and HLA in healthy donors. Findings and caveats of the study: A list of around 160 TCR beta chains associated with cytomegalovirus was given.

Generated by immunoSEQ multiplex PCR, the TCRdb table keeps only in-frame clones and is missing some. The sample lists under 200,000 clones, 85% to 90% seen once, with 5.7% in the top ten. The CDR3 extends over 14 amino acids. The V gene lost 1 base and the J gene lost 4 bases, with 11 bases spanning the gap. The germline CDR1 and CDR2 sequences are SGHDT and YYEEEE. This chain uses TRBV5-6 with TRBJ1-2; a weak D match, TRBD1 (5 bases). This TCR was recovered from a woman in her 30s in good health and CMV-seronegative. The specimen was PBMCs. The CDR3 region is CASSLRGSPYGYTF. Written as DNA, the CDR3 is TGTGCCAGCAGCTTGCGGGGGTCCCCCTATGGCTACACCTTC.